Sequencing of this T cell receptor beta chain was carried out in a study of T-cell reconstitution after alpha-beta-depleted transplantation in children. Unique molecular identifiers were built into the TCRbeta library. TCRdb re-called the PCR reads with MiXCR, one entry per CDR3 protein. The top ten clones hold less than 5% of a sample with roughly 610,000 distinct CDR3 sequences, about 11% of them seen once. The CDR3 has 12 amino acids. Germline V CDR1 and CDR2: MDHEN, SYDVKM. Trimming cost V 5 bases and J 5 bases, with 9 bases left between them. This clonotype was recorded a few times. This receptor was identified in a human donor who donated a stem cell graft to a child with acute myeloid leukemia. The chain has TRBV28 and TRBJ1-2; D gene uncertain. Source: PBMCs from the stem cell graft donor, taken from the stem cell graft. The CDR3 region is CASSPALYGYTF. CDR3 nucleotide sequence: TGTGCCAGCAGTCCCGCCTTATATGGCTACACCTTC.